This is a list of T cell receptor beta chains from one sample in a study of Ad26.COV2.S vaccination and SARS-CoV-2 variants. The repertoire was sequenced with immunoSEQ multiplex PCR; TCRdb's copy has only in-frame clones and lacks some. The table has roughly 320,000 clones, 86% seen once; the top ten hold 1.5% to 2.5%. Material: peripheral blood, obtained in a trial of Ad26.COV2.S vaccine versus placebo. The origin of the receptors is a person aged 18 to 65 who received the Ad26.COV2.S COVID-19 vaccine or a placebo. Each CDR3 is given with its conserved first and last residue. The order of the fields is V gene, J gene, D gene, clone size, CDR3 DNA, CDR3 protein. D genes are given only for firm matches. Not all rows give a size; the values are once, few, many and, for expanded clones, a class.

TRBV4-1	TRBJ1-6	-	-	TGCGCCAGCAGCCAAGGAGATTCACCCCTCCACTTT	CASSQGDSPLHF
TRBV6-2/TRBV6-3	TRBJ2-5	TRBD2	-	TGTGCCAGCAGTGCCCGGTCTAGCGGGCGGGCCGGGGAGACCCAGTACTTC	CASSARSSGRAGETQYF
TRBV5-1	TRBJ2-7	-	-	TGCGCCAGCAGCTTGGGGGGAGTGAGCGTCCCCTACGAGCAGTACTTC	CASSLGGVSVPYEQYF
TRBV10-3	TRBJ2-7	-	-	TGTGCCATCAGTGAGGGCGGGGGACAGTCTAGGGAGCAGTACTTC	CAISEGGGQSREQYF
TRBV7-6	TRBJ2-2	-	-	TGTGCCAGCAGCTTACAAGGGCCCCCCGGGGAGCTGTTTTTT	CASSLQGPPGELFF
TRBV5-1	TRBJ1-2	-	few	TGCGCCAGCAGCTTGGACACATACTATGGCTACACCTTC	CASSLDTYYGYTF
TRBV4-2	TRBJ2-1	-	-	TGTGCCAGCAGCCAACCCACGGGTGGGGGCTCCTACAATGAGCAGTTCTTC	CASSQPTGGGSYNEQFF
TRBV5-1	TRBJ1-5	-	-	TGCGCCAGCAGCTTGTACGGGGATAGCAATCAGCCCCAGCATTTT	CASSLYGDSNQPQHF
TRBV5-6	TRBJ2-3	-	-	TGTGCCAGCAGCTTGGTTGGACTTGTCACAGATACGCAGTATTTT	CASSLVGLVTDTQYF
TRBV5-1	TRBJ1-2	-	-	TGCGCCAGCAGCTTTGGGGCTTATGGCTACACCTTC	CASSFGAYGYTF
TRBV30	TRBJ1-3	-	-	TGTGCCTGGAGTCCGACGTCTCGCGGAAACACCATATATTTT	CAWSPTSRGNTIYF
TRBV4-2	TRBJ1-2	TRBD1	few	TGTGCCAGCAGCCAACTGGGACAGGGGGAGGGTGGCTACACCTTC	CASSQLGQGEGGYTF
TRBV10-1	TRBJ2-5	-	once	TGCGCCAGCAGTGAGTCAGGGAGGTTGGAGACCCAGTACTTC	CASSESGRLETQYF
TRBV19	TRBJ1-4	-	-	TGTGCCAGTAGTATTGGTGAAAAACTGTTTTTT	CASSIGEKLFF
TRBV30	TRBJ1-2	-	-	TGTGCCTGGAGTGTAACCCCAGGGATCTATGGCTACACCTTC	CAWSVTPGIYGYTF
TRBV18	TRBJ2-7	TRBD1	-	TGTGCCAGCTCACCGGGACAGGGAACCTACGAGCAGTACTTC	CASSPGQGTYEQYF
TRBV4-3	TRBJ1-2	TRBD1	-	TGCGCCAGCAGAGACGAACAGGGGTACTATGGCTACACCTTC	CASRDEQGYYGYTF
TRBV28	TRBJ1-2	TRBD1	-	TGTGCCAGCAGTCGGGACAGAGACATTAACTATGGCTACACCTTC	CASSRDRDINYGYTF
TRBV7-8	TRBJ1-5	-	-	TGTGCCAGCAGCTTAGTCCCAGGAGCTACGAATCAGCCCCAGCATTTT	CASSLVPGATNQPQHF
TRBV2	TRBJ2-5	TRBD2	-	TGTGCCAGCAGGCGGGGGGGACAAGAGACCCAGTACTTC	CASRRGGQETQYF
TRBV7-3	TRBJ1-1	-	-	TGTGCCAGCAGCTATGAGAGGAACACTGAAGCTTTCTTT	CASSYERNTEAFF
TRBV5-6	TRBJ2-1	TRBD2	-	TGTGCCAGCAGCTTGGATCTGGGGCTAGCGGTCTACAATGAGCAGTTCTTC	CASSLDLGLAVYNEQFF
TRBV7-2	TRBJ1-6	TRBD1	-	TGTGCCAGCAGCCTGACCCAGGGGGCCTATAATTCACCCCTCCACTTT	CASSLTQGAYNSPLHF
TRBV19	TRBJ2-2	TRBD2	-	TGTGCCAGTAGTATGATATTAGCGGGGGGATCCGGGGAGCTGTTTTTT	CASSMILAGGSGELFF
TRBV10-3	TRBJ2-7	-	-	TGTGCCATCAGTGAGTCGCCTCTGTTCTACGAGCAGTACTTC	CAISESPLFYEQYF
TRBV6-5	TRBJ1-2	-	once	TGTGCCACCGGACCAGATAACTATGGCTACACCTTC	CATGPDNYGYTF
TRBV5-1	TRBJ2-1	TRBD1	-	TGCGCCAGCAGCGGATCGGACAGGGGGCTAGGTGAGCAGTTCTTC	CASSGSDRGLGEQFF
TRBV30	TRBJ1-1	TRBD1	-	TGTGCCTGGAGCTATGACAGGGGGATAACTGAAGCTTTCTTT	CAWSYDRGITEAFF
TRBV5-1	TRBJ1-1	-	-	TGCGCCAGCAGCTTGGACCAGTCAGGCAACATGAACACTGAAGCTTTCTTT	CASSLDQSGNMNTEAFF
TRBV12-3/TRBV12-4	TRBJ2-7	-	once	TGTGCCGGAGACAACGAGCAGTACTTC	CAGDNEQYF
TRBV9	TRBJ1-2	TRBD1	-	TGTGCCAGCAGCAGACAGGGGGCGTCAGATGGCTACACCTTC	CASSRQGASDGYTF
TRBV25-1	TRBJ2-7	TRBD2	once	TGTGCCAGCAGTGAATATCGGACTAGCGGGGCCTACAAGCAGTACTTC	CASSEYRTSGAYKQYF
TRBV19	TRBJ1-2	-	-	TGTGCCAGTAGTATAGTACAGGGATACGGCTACACCTTC	CASSIVQGYGYTF
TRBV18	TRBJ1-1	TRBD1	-	TGTGCCAGCTCCTTCACGGGACAGGGGGCGAACACTGAAGCTTTCTTT	CASSFTGQGANTEAFF
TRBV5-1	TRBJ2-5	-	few	TGCGCCAGCAGCCCGGAGGCGGGTTTGCAGACCCAGTACTTC	CASSPEAGLQTQYF
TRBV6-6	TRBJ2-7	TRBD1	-	TGTGCCAGCAGTTCCGGGGCAGGGGGTATCTACGAGCAGTACTTC	CASSSGAGGIYEQYF
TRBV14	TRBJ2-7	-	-	TGTGCCAGCAGCCAGGCGTCCTACGAGCAGTACTTC	CASSQASYEQYF
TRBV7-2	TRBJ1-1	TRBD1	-	TGTGCCAGCAGCCCTAGACAGGGAAACACTGAAGCTTTCTTT	CASSPRQGNTEAFF
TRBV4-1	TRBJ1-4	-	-	TGCGCCAGCAGCCAAAGGATACAGATACTTAATGAAAAACTGTTTTTT	CASSQRIQILNEKLFF
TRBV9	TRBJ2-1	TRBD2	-	TGTGCCAGCAGCGTACTAGCGGGGGACCCCAGGAGCTCCTACAATGAGCAGTTCTTC	CASSVLAGDPRSSYNEQFF
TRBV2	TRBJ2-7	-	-	TGTGCCAGCAGGGGGGGAGTTGAGGTCTACGAGCAGTACTTC	CASRGGVEVYEQYF
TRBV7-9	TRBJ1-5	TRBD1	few	TGTGCCAGCAGCAAAGACAGGGGAAGTAACGTCGGCAATCAGCCCCAGCATTTT	CASSKDRGSNVGNQPQHF
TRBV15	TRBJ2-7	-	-	TGTGCCACCAGTAAACAGGACACCTACGAGCAGTACTTC	CATSKQDTYEQYF
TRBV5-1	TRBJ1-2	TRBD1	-	TGCGCCAGCAGCCCTGGACAGGGGGTTGGCTACACCTTC	CASSPGQGVGYTF
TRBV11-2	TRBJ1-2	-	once	TGTGCCAGCAGCGTCCCCAGGGCAGTCTCCTATGGCTACACCTTC	CASSVPRAVSYGYTF